The T cell receptor (beta chain) described here comes from a study of blood T cell repertoires in COVID-19 (dated by TCRdb to the early 2020s). At the level of the whole study: The collaborator samples originated in the United States, Italy and Spain and spanned the acute and convalescent phases of COVID-19. The material from the prospective study consisted of cDNA or gDNA derived from T cells, B-cell-depleted T cells, or PBMCs. The dataset comprised deeply sampled blood TCRbeta repertoires from subjects exposed to, actively infected with, or recovered from COVID-19. The repertoires were released in a freely available public database meant as a resource for research on the immune response to SARS-CoV-2. The samples were drawn from the first 160 participants of the ongoing ImmuneRACE study and from 1,254 subjects provided by 6 global collaborators. Nearly every sample came with metadata listing a de-identified subject ID, COVID-19 status, age in years and sex. Where available, HLA class I and class II types were obtained from metadata supplied by the sample provider rather than from assay-based typing. On the study overall, not on this receptor specifically: The amount of clinical and demographic metadata varied by source and participant and was provided uncurated.

TCRbeta CDR3 regions were amplified from genomic DNA by means of the immunoSEQ Assay, a bias-controlled multiplex PCR. In the paper's pipeline: The number of nucleated cells in each sample was estimated by amplification of reference gene primers within the assay. Sequence reads were collapsed and filtered to measure the absolute abundance of every unique TCRbeta CDR3 rearrangement. For each sample, productive Simpson clonality was calculated by taking the square root of Simpson's diversity index across productive rearrangements. The source is immuneACCESS, and TCRdb retained only in-frame sequences with V and J called. Part of the clones is not carried over; for the studies checked, unresolved V genes explain less than half of this, and the remainder is unexplained. The V and J calls and clone size were taken over from that table, and D and trimming were inferred from the DNA. Present in this sample are 80,000 to 95,000 clones, 70% to 85% of which were seen just once. 4% to 5.5% of the sample rests with the top ten.

Whole blood was collected in K2EDTA tubes by collaborating institutions according to the institutions' own protocols. For TCRbeta analysis, collaborators shipped samples as frozen whole blood, isolated PBMCs, or DNA extracted from either of those sample types. The cysteine opens and the phenylalanine closes a CDR3 of 16 amino acids. Of all the DNA, just the CDR3 is kept, 48 bases in frame from base 1. As encoded in the germline V gene (reference sequence), CDR1 is SGHKS while CDR2 is YYEKEE. This clone showed up just a few times. Its recognized antigen is unknown. Sequence at one end of the junction differs from germline and may be a read error.

The rearranged chain carries TRBV5-5 and TRBJ1-3; the central 8 bases match TRBD1. The clonotype was recovered from a woman between 45 and 60 years old with acute or convalescent COVID-19. Sequenced: peripheral blood. The bases read TGTGCCAGCACCTTGCAGGGGGCCAGCTCTGGAAACACCATATATTTT. This gives the protein CASTLQGASSGNTIYF.